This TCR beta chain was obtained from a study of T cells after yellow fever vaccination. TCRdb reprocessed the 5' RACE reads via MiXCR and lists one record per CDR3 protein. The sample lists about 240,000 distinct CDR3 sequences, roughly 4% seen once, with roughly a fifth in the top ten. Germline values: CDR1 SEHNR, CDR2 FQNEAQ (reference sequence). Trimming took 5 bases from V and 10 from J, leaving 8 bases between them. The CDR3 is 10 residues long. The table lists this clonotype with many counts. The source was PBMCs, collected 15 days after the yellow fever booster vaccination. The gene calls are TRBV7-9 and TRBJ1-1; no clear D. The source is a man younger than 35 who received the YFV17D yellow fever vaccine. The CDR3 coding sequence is TGTGCCAGCAGCCAAAGCGCAGCTTTCTTT. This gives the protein CASSQSAAFF.